This T cell receptor beta chain was captured by sequencing in a study of cytomegalovirus exposure and HLA in healthy donors. Whole-study context: From approximately 170 million T cells, an earlier analysis saw 100 million to 140 million unique TCR beta sequences.

The PCR had 60 Vbeta and 13 Jbeta primers. Only in-frame clones appear in the TCRdb table, and some are missing; sequencing was by immunoSEQ multiplex PCR. The sample consists of 120,000 or so clones, around three quarters of them appearing once. V was trimmed by 2 bases and J by 4 bases, leaving 11 bases between them. Germline CDR1 reads MNHEY; CDR2 reads SMNVEV (reference sequence). The CDR3 has 14 residues. The sequence was collected from a man aged 25 to 45 in good health and CMV-seronegative. The chain has TRBV27 and TRBJ1-2; D ambiguous. Sequencing input: PBMCs. CDR3 DNA: TGTGCCAGCAGTTTAAAGGGAGCTTCCTATGGCTACACCTTC. Protein: CASSLKGASYGYTF.